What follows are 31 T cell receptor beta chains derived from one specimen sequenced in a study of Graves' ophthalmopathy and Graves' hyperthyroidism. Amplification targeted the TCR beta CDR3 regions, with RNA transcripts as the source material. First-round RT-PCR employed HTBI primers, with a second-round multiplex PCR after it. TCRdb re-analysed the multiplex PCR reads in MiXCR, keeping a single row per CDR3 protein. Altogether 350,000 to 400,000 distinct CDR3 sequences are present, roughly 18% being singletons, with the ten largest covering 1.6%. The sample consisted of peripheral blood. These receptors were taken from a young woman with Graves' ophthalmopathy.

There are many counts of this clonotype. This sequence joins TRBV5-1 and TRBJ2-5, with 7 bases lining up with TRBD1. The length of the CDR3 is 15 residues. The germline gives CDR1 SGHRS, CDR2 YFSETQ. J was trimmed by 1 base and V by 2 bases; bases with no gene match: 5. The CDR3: CASSLGGWIQETQYF. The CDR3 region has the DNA TGCGCCAGCAGCTTAGGGGGCTGGATCCAAGAGACCCAGTACTTC.

DNA for the CDR3: TGCAGTGCGCCACCCGGAGGGGGGAGGGAGACCCAGTACTTC. Amino acids: CSAPPGGGRETQYF. V is TRBV20-1 and J is TRBJ2-5; D may match TRBD1 or TRBD2 (6 bases each). The germline gives CDR1 DFQATT, CDR2 SNEGSKA (reference sequence). Trimming cost V 6 bases and J 5 bases, with 19 bases left between them. CDR3 length: 14 amino acids.

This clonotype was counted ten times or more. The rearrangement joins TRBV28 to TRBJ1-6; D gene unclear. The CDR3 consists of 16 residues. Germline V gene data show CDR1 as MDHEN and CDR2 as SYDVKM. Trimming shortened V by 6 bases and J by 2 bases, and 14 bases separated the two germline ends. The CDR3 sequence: CASRPYGVAYNSPLHF. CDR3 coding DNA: TGTGCCAGCAGACCCTATGGGGTGGCCTATAATTCACCCCTCCACTTT.

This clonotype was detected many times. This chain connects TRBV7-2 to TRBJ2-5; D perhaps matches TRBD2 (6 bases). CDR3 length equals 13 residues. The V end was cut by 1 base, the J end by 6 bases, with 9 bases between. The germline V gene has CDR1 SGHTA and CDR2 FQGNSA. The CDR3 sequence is CASSLGDLKTQYF. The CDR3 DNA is TGTGCCAGCAGCTTAGGGGACTTGAAGACCCAGTACTTC.

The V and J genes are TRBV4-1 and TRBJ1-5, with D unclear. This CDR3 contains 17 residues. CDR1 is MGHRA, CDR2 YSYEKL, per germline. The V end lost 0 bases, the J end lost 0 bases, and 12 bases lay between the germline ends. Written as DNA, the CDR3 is TGCGCCAGCAGCCAAGATTTGGGAGGCTTTAGCAATCAGCCCCAGCATTTT. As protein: CASSQDLGGFSNQPQHF.

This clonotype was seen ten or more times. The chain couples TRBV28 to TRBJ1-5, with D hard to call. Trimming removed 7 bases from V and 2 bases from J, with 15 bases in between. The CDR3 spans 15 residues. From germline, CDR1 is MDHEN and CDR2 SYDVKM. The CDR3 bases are TGTGCCAGCACCCCCGCGGAGGGAGGCAATCAGCCCCAGCATTTT. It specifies CASTPAEGGNQPQHF.

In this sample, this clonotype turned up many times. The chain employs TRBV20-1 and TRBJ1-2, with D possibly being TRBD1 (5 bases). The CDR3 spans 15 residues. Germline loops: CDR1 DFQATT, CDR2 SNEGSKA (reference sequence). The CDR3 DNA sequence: TGCAGCGCCCGCCGGGCCCCTGCCTGGGGGGGTGGCTACACCTTC. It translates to CSARRAPAWGGGYTF.

In DNA, the CDR3 is TGTGCCAGCAGTTACTCAGAGGGGCCCCAGCATTTT. Amino acid sequence: CASSYSEGPQHF. The chain has TRBV6-5 and TRBJ1-5; D is unresolved. Deletions cut 0 bases from V and 9 bases from J, with 6 bases between. The germline CDR1 and CDR2 sequences are MNHEY and SVGAGI. The CDR3 has 12 amino acids.

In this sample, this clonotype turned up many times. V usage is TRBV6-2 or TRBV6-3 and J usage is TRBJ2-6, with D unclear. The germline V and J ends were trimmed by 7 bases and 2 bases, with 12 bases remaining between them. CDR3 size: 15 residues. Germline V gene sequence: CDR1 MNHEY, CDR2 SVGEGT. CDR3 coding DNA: TGTGCCAGCACCTACTTAACTGCTGGGGCCAACGTCCTGACTTTC. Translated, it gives CASTYLTAGANVLTF.

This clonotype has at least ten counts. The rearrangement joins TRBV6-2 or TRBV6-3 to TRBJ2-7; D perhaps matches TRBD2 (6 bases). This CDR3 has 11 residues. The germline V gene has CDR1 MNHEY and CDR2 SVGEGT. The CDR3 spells CSIGGWGEQYF. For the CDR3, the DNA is TGTTCCATCGGGGGATGGGGCGAGCAGTACTTC.

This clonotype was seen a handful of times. This CDR3 is CASSQPGTRGAGELFF. CDR3 coding DNA: TGTGCCAGCAGCCAACCCGGGACTAGGGGCGCCGGGGAGCTGTTTTTT. The rearrangement links TRBV4-2 to TRBJ2-2; 8 nucleotides match TRBD2. V dropped 2 bases and J dropped 6; count of bases not matched to a gene: 8. The germline gives CDR1 LGHNA, CDR2 YNFKEQ. The CDR3 is 16 amino acids.

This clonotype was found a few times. CDR3 DNA sequence: TGTGCCAGCAGTGAACAGGGGGCTAATCAGCCCCAGCATTTT. Its translation is CASSEQGANQPQHF. The chain recombines TRBV6-1 with TRBJ1-5; TRBD1 matches at 8 bases. V was clipped by 2 bases and J by 4 bases; unmatched bases: 1. The CDR3 runs 14 residues. CDR1 is MNHNS, CDR2 SASEGT, per germline.

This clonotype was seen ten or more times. CDR3 loop: CASSYSTGNTGELFF. The CDR3 DNA reads TGTGCCAGCAGTTACTCTACAGGGAACACCGGGGAGCTGTTTTTT. The chain couples TRBV6-5 to TRBJ2-2; tentative D call: TRBD1 (5 bases). Germline V gene sequence: CDR1 MNHEY, CDR2 SVGAGI. This CDR3 is 15 amino acids long. V was trimmed by 0 bases and J by 1 base, leaving 6 bases between them.

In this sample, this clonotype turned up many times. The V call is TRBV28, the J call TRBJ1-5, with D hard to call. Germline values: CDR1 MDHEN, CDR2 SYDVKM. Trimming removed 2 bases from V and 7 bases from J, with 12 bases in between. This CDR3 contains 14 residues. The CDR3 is CASSLGRVEQPQHF. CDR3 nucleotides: TGTGCCAGCAGTTTAGGAAGGGTGGAGCAGCCCCAGCATTTT.

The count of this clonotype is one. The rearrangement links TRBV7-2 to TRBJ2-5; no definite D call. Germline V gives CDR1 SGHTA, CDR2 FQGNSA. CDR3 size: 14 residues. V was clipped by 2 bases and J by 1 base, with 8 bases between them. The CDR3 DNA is TGTGCCAGCAGCTTAAGAGCGCTCCAAGAGACCCAGTACTTC. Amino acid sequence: CASSLRALQETQYF.

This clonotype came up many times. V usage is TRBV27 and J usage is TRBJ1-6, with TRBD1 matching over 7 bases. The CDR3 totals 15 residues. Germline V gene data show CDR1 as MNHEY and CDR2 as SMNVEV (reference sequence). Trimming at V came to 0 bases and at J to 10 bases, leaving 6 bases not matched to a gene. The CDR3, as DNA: TGTGCCAGCAGTTTATCAGGGGGCCCCATATCACCCCTCCACTTT. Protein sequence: CASSLSGGPISPLHF.

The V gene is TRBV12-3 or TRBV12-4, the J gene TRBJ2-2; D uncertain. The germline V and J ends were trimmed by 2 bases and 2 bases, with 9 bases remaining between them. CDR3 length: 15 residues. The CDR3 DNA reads TGTGCCAGCAGTTTATATAGGAGAAACACCGGGGAGCTGTTTTTT. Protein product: CASSLYRRNTGELFF.

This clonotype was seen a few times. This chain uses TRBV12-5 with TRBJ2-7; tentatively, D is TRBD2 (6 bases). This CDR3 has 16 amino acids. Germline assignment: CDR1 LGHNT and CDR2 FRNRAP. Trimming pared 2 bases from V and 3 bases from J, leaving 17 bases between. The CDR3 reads CASGLTPTSPNYEQYF. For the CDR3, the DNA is TGTGCTAGTGGTTTGACCCCCACTAGCCCAAACTACGAGCAGTACTTC.

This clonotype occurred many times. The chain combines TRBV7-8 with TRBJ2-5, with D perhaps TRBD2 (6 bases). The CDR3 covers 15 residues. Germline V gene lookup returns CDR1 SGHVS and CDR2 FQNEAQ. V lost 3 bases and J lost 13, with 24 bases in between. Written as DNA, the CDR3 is TGTGCCAGCAGCTTGGGGGACTTAAGACCCTACTTTCCGTACTTC. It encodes CASSLGDLRPYFPYF.

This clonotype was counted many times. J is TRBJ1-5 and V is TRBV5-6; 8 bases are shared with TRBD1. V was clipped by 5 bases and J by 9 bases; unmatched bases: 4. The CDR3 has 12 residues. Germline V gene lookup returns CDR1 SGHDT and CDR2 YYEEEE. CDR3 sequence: CASSGTGGPQHF. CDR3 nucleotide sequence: TGTGCCAGCAGTGGGACAGGAGGGCCCCAGCATTTT.

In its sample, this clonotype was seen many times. CDR3 DNA: TGTGCCAGCAGTCTCTATCGGCGCCTTACCTACGAGCAGTACTTC. Translation: CASSLYRRLTYEQYF. The chain joins TRBV12-3 or TRBV12-4 to TRBJ2-7; D ambiguous. This CDR3 region has 15 residues. V lost 5 bases and J 2 bases, leaving 16 bases between the germline ends.

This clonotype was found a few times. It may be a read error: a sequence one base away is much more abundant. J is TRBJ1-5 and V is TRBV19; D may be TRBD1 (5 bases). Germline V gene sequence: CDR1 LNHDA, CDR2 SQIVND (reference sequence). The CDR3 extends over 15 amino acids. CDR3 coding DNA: TGTGTCAGTAGTATAAGGGCGGGGGGCAATCAGCCCCAGCATTTT. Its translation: CVSSIRAGGNQPQHF. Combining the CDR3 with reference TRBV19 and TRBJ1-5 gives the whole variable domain DGGITQSPKYLFRKEGQNVTLSCEQNLNHDAMYWYRQDPGQGLRLIYYSQIVNDFQKGDIAEGYSVSREKKESFPLTVTSAQKNPTAFYLCVSSIRAGGNQPQHFGDGTRLSIL.

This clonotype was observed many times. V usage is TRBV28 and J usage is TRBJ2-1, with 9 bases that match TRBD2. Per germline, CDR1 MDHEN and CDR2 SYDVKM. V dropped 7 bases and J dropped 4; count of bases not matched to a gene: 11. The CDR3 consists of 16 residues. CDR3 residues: CASTSVPSGGYNEQFF. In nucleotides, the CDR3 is TGTGCCAGCACCTCCGTGCCCAGCGGGGGGTACAATGAGCAGTTCTTC.

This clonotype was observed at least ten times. As DNA, the CDR3 is TGTGCCAGCAGTTACTCGAGGGGGTACAGGAAAGAGACCCAGTACTTC. Amino acids: CASSYSRGYRKETQYF. The V gene is TRBV6-2 or TRBV6-3, the J gene TRBJ2-5; D possibly corresponds to TRBD1 (6 bases). This CDR3 contains 16 residues. V was trimmed by 0 bases and J by 3 bases, leaving 14 bases between them. The germline CDR1 and CDR2 sequences are MNHEY and SVGEGT.

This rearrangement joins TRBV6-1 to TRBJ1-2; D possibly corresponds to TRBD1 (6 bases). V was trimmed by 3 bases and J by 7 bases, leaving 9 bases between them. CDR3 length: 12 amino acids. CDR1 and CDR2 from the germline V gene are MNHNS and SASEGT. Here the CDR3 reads CASSDYRAGYTF. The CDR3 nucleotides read TGTGCCAGCAGTGATTACAGGGCTGGCTACACCTTC.

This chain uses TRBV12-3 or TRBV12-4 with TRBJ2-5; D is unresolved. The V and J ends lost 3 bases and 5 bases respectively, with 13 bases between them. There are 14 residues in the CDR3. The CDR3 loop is CASSFIGVGETQYF. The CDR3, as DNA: TGTGCCAGCAGTTTTATTGGGGTAGGGGAGACCCAGTACTTC.

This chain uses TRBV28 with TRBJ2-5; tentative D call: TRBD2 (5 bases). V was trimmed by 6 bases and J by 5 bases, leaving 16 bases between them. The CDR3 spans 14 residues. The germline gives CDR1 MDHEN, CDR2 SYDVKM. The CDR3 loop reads CASRPILVRETQYF. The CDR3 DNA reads TGTGCCAGCAGGCCGATACTAGTACGGGAGACCCAGTACTTC. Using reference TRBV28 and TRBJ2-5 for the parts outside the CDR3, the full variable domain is DVKVTQSSRYLVKRTGEKVFLECVQDMDHENMFWYRQDPGLGLRLIYFSYDVKMKEKGDIPEGYSVSREKKERFSLILESASTNQTSMYLCASRPILVRETQYFGPGTRLLVL.

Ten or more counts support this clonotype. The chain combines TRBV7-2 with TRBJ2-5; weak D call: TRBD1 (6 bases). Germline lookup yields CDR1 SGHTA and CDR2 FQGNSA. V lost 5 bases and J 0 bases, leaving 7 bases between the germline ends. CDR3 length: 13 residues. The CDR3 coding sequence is TGTGCCAGCAGCCGGGACAACCAAGAGACCCAGTACTTC. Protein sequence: CASSRDNQETQYF. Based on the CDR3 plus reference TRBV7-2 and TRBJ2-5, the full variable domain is GAGVSQSPSNKVTEKGKDVELRCDPISGHTALYWYRQSLGQGLEFLIYFQGNSAPDKSGLPSDRFSAERTGGSVSTLTIQRTQQEDSAVYLCASSRDNQETQYFGPGTRLLVL.

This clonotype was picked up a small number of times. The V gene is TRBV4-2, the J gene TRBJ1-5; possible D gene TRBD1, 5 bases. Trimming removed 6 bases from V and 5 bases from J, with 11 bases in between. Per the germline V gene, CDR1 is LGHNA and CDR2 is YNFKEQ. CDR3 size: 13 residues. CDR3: CASRRGLDQPQHF. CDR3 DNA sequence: TGTGCCAGCAGGCGGGGCCTGGATCAGCCCCAGCATTTT.

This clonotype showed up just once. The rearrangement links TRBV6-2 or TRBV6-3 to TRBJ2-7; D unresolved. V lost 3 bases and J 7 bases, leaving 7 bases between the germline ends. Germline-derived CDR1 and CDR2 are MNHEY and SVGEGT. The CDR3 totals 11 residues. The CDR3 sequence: CASSYNGEQYF. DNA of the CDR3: TGTGCCAGCAGTTATAACGGTGAGCAGTACTTC.

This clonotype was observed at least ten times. The CDR3 sequence: CASRGSPAGAFF. The CDR3 DNA reads TGTGCCAGCAGGGGGTCACCCGCAGGAGCTTTCTTT. V is TRBV12-3 or TRBV12-4 and J is TRBJ1-1; D is uncertain. This CDR3 region has 12 residues. V lost 6 bases, J lost 10 bases, and 15 bases lay in between.